A single sample gave rise to the 24 T cell receptor beta chains below, sequenced in a study of CD8+ T cells in alopecia areata. Described treatment: oral pan-JAK inhibitor, 5-10 mg twice daily. Following extraction, RNA underwent reverse transcription to cDNA, which served as the sequencing template. Assay used: immunoSEQ multiplex PCR; TCRdb lists only in-frame clones, some missing. The data contain 150,000 to 200,000 clones, about 60% of them singletons. The source material was CD8+ T cells sorted from blood, sampled at week 24, from a patient treated with tofacitinib. The receptors shown here come from a human donor with alopecia areata.

This rearrangement joins TRBV6-5 to TRBJ1-2; D remains ambiguous. Trimming pared 4 bases from V and 0 bases from J, leaving 12 bases between. Per germline, CDR1 MNHEY and CDR2 SVGAGI. The CDR3 is made up of 15 amino acids. CDR3 nucleotides: TGTGCCAGCAGTTTCACTCTCTCAGCTAACTATGGCTACACCTTC. Translation: CASSFTLSANYGYTF.

The chain combines TRBV6-5 with TRBJ2-3, with D maybe TRBD1 (5 bases). This CDR3 is 13 amino acids long. The V and J ends lost 3 bases and 4 bases respectively, with 8 bases between them. Germline V CDR1 and CDR2: MNHEY, SVGAGI. The DNA for the CDR3 is TGTGCCAGCAGTTATGGCAGGGCAGATACGCAGTATTTT. It codes for CASSYGRADTQYF.

V usage is TRBV29-1 and J usage is TRBJ2-2, with 9 bases matching TRBD1. CDR1 and CDR2 (germline): SQVTM, ANQGSEA. The CDR3 extends over 14 amino acids. Germline trimming cut 5 bases from V and 4 bases from J; bases unmatched to any gene: 5. CDR3 in amino acids: CSVSGTGITGELFF. CDR3 bases: TGCAGCGTTTCCGGGACAGGGATCACCGGGGAGCTGTTTTTT.

This chain links TRBV5-1 with TRBJ2-1; 9 bases fit TRBD1. The V and J ends lost 4 bases and 6 bases, in that order; junction bases with no gene match: 8. Germline lookup yields CDR1 SGHRS and CDR2 YFSETQ. The CDR3 has 15 amino acids. As DNA, the CDR3 is TGCGCCAGCAGCCCGGACAGGGGCCCTTTCAATGAGCAGTTCTTC. It is translated as CASSPDRGPFNEQFF.

This rearrangement joins TRBV7-3 to TRBJ2-7; 7 nucleotides align to TRBD1. The CDR3 covers 17 residues. In germline, CDR1 is SGHTA, CDR2 FQGTGA. Germline trimming cut 3 bases from V and 6 bases from J; bases unmatched to any gene: 17. CDR3 sequence (DNA): TGTGCCAGCAGCTTGTGGACAGGCCCCCTCAGGGGTTCCGAGCAGTACTTC. Translation: CASSLWTGPLRGSEQYF.

This clone was recorded a few times. This chain uses TRBV29-1 with TRBJ2-1; D unresolved. There are 10 residues in the CDR3. Germline V gene sequence: CDR1 SQVTM, CDR2 ANQGSEA. Deletions cut 4 bases from V and 10 bases from J, with 8 bases between. This CDR3 reads CSVVEAEQFF. The CDR3 DNA reads TGCAGCGTTGTTGAGGCCGAGCAGTTCTTC.

V gene TRBV27 combines with J gene TRBJ1-5; D gene ambiguous. The CDR3 contains 14 residues. Looked up from germline, CDR1 is MNHEY and CDR2 is SMNVEV (reference sequence). V was cut by 1 base and J by 4 bases, with 8 bases left in between. This CDR3 reads CASSLLGRNQPQHF. The DNA of the CDR3 is TGTGCCAGCAGTTTATTAGGTAGAAATCAGCCCCAGCATTTT.

V gene TRBV7-9 combines with J gene TRBJ1-1, with D uncertain. The CDR3 is made up of 15 amino acids. Germline-derived CDR1 and CDR2 are SEHNR and FQNEAQ (reference sequence). Trimming cost V 1 base and J 0 bases, with 9 bases left between them. The CDR3 loop reads CASSLVSEMNTEAFF. Here the CDR3 DNA reads TGTGCCAGCAGCTTAGTGTCAGAAATGAACACTGAAGCTTTCTTT.

The chain combines TRBV7-9 with TRBJ1-2; no clear D. This CDR3 has 13 amino acids. Germline V CDR1 and CDR2: SEHNR, FQNEAQ (reference sequence). Trimming left V 4 bases short and J 4 bases short, with 10 bases between. Written as DNA, the CDR3 is TGTGCCAGCAGCTCAACTCAACCCTATGGCTACACCTTC. Translated, it gives CASSSTQPYGYTF.

This clone was found once. V usage is TRBV9 and J usage is TRBJ1-5, with TRBD1 matching 7 bases. CDR1 and CDR2 from the germline V gene are SGDLS and YYNGEE. V shed 3 bases and J 7 bases; nucleotides not matched to a gene: 10. The CDR3 is 15 amino acids. CDR3 coding DNA: TGTGCCAGCAGCGCCGGGGACAGTCCGGGGCAGCCCCAGCATTTT. Its translation is CASSAGDSPGQPQHF.

This chain links TRBV6-5 with TRBJ2-7, with D perhaps TRBD1 or TRBD2 (6 bases each). With 6 bases removed from V and 0 bases from J, the gap between germline ends came to 15 bases. Germline V gives CDR1 MNHEY, CDR2 SVGAGI. The CDR3 length is 15 residues. In DNA form, the CDR3 reads TGTGCCAGCAGATCCCCCCGGGGGCCCTCCTACGAGCAGTACTTC. Its protein is CASRSPRGPSYEQYF.

The genes are TRBV4-2 and TRBJ2-3, with TRBD1 matching 10 bases. This CDR3 is built from 17 residues. Germline V CDR1 and CDR2: LGHNA, YNFKEQ. V gave up 0 bases and J gave up 2 bases; unmatched junction bases: 5. CDR3 in DNA: TGTGCCAGCAGCCAAGATTGGGGACAGGGGATCACAGATACGCAGTATTTT. It yields the protein CASSQDWGQGITDTQYF.

V and J are TRBV18 and TRBJ1-5, with 7 bases matching TRBD1. This CDR3 is built from 17 residues. Germline lookup yields CDR1 KGHSH and CDR2 LQKENI. The trim removed 3 bases at V and 1 base at J, leaving 9 bases unmatched. The CDR3 sequence is CASSPGPQQGSNQPQHF. CDR3 nucleotide sequence: TGTGCCAGCTCACCGGGGCCCCAACAGGGGAGCAATCAGCCCCAGCATTTT.

The rearrangement uses TRBV9 and TRBJ2-1; 8 nucleotides line up with TRBD2. The length of the CDR3 is 16 residues. Germline V gene lookup returns CDR1 SGDLS and CDR2 YYNGEE. With V trimmed by 1 base and J by 2 bases, 5 bases remained unmatched. This CDR3 is CASSVFAGGTYNEQFF. As DNA, the CDR3 is TGTGCCAGCAGCGTATTTGCGGGGGGCACCTACAATGAGCAGTTCTTC.

This clone was observed a single time. The chain carries TRBV5-6 and TRBJ2-3, with D unclear. There are 12 residues in the CDR3. Germline assignment: CDR1 SGHDT and CDR2 YYEEEE. V dropped 0 bases and J dropped 6 bases, with 5 bases sitting between them. The CDR3 here is CASSLVFDTQYF. The CDR3 coding sequence is TGTGCCAGCAGCTTGGTCTTCGATACGCAGTATTTT.

This clone was found a few times. The chain combines TRBV7-9 with TRBJ2-5; tentatively, D is TRBD2 (5 bases). Germline assignment: CDR1 SEHNR and CDR2 FQNEAQ (reference sequence). The CDR3 sequence is 10 residues long. Trimming pared 10 bases from V and 5 bases from J, leaving 8 bases between. The CDR3 DNA reads TGTGCCACCTCGGGGGAGACCCAGTACTTC. This codes for CATSGETQYF.

V gene TRBV5-6 combines with J gene TRBJ1-6; TRBD1 aligns across 7 bases. CDR3 length: 14 residues. The germline gives CDR1 SGHDT, CDR2 YYEEEE. Germline trimming cut 2 bases from V and 9 bases from J; bases unmatched to any gene: 5. CDR3 DNA sequence: TGTGCCAGCAGCTTAGGAGGGGGCGCTTCACCCCTCCACTTT. Amino acid sequence: CASSLGGGASPLHF.

The rearrangement uses TRBV29-1 and TRBJ2-5, with a tentative D call TRBD1 (5 bases). The CDR3 totals 16 residues. From germline, CDR1 is SQVTM and CDR2 ANQGSEA. Trimming took 0 bases from V and 1 from J, leaving 15 bases between them. CDR3 DNA sequence: TGCAGCGTTGAAGATCTAAGAAAGGGGTTCCAAGAGACCCAGTACTTC. Protein: CSVEDLRKGFQETQYF.

DNA of the CDR3: TGTGCCAGTCGGGGGGGGTACACTGAAGCTTTCTTT. It yields the protein CASRGGYTEAFF. V is TRBV19 and J is TRBJ1-1, with D possibly matching TRBD1 (5 bases). The CDR3 runs to 12 residues. V lost 8 bases and J 3 bases, leaving 10 bases between the germline ends. Germline V CDR1 and CDR2: LNHDA, SQIVND (reference sequence).

This clone came up a few times. J is TRBJ2-5 and V is TRBV6-1; D remains unclear. With 8 bases removed from V and 5 bases from J, the gap between germline ends came to 15 bases. CDR3 size: 13 residues. Germline V gene lookup returns CDR1 MNHNS and CDR2 SASEGT. CDR3 DNA: TGTGCCAGCGCGAACCCCAAGTGGGAGACCCAGTACTTC. Translated: CASANPKWETQYF.

The rearrangement joins TRBV9 to TRBJ1-2; D not resolved. The CDR3 runs to 15 residues. Germline loops: CDR1 SGDLS, CDR2 YYNGEE. The V and J ends lost 0 bases and 8 bases respectively, with 17 bases between them. As DNA, the CDR3 is TGTGCCAGCAGCGTAGGCAGAGGGCCCCGCATGGGCTACACCTTC. Its protein product is CASSVGRGPRMGYTF.

V gene TRBV4-1 combines with J gene TRBJ2-3; 7 bases are a match to TRBD2. V lost 4 bases and J lost 2; bases outside the gene matches: 12. From germline, CDR1 is MGHRA and CDR2 YSYEKL. This CDR3 spans 17 amino acids. CDR3 nucleotides: TGCGCCAGCAGCCCACGAATAGAGCGGGGTTTCACAGATACGCAGTATTTT. Translated, it gives CASSPRIERGFTDTQYF.

This clone turned up a few times. The CDR3 region is CSVSTGGSRYEQYF. The CDR3 nucleotides are TGCAGCGTTTCTACAGGGGGGAGTCGGTACGAGCAGTACTTC. V gene TRBV29-1 combines with J gene TRBJ2-7; the match to TRBD1 covers 8 bases. V shed 5 bases and J 4 bases; nucleotides not matched to a gene: 10. From germline, CDR1 is SQVTM and CDR2 ANQGSEA. This CDR3 contains 14 residues.

In this sample, this clone turned up once. The V gene is TRBV29-1, the J gene TRBJ1-2; 8 bases are a match to TRBD1. Per the germline V gene, CDR1 is SQVTM and CDR2 is ANQGSEA. The CDR3 is 15 amino acids. Trimming took 6 bases from V and 6 from J; bases not matched to a gene: 15. CDR3 residues: CSVGGRGRRGHGYTF. In DNA, the CDR3 is TGCAGCGTAGGTGGCAGGGGGCGCAGGGGGCATGGCTACACCTTC.